Below, 6 T cell receptor beta chains from the same sample are listed, as sequenced in a study of cytomegalovirus exposure and HLA in healthy donors. The primer mix had 60 Vbeta and 13 Jbeta primers. This table comes from immunoSEQ multiplex PCR, and its TCRdb copy is limited to in-frame clones, with some not included. The data contain more than 140,000 clones, 64% of them singletons. Material for sequencing was PBMCs. The receptor source for this set is a woman in her twenties or thirties in good health and CMV-seropositive.

The genes are TRBV30 and TRBJ1-5, with unresolved D. V was cut by 4 bases and J by 4 bases, with 11 bases left in between. The germline V gene encodes CDR1 GTSNPN and CDR2 SVGIG (reference sequence). The CDR3 runs 13 residues. The CDR3 spells CAWTQGGNQPQHF. The CDR3 coding sequence is TGTGCCTGGACACAAGGCGGAAATCAGCCCCAGCATTTT.

This clone turned up a few times. V and J are TRBV27 and TRBJ2-3, with a weak D call TRBD2 (6 bases). Trimming cost V 6 bases and J 8 bases, with 21 bases left between them. Germline V CDR1 and CDR2: MNHEY, SMNVEV (reference sequence). This CDR3 spans 15 amino acids. CDR3 sequence: CASSPSKRALGTQYF. The CDR3 coding sequence is TGTGCCAGCAGCCCCTCAAAGCGGGCCCTGGGTACGCAGTATTTT.

Only a few counts were recorded for this clone. This chain uses TRBV5-6 with TRBJ2-5, with 7 bases identical to TRBD1. The CDR3 has 13 residues. Germline CDR1 and CDR2: SGHDT and YYEEEE. Trimming at V came to 2 bases and at J to 3 bases, leaving 1 base not matched to a gene. The CDR3 nucleotides read TGTGCCAGCAGCTTTGGGACAGAAGAGACCCAGTACTTC. Translated, it gives CASSFGTEETQYF. The entire variable domain, with the rest obtained from reference TRBV5-6 and TRBJ2-5, is as follows: DAGVTQSPTHLIKTRGQQVTLRCSPKSGHDTVSWYQQALGQGPQFIFQYYEEEERQRGNFPDRFSGHQFPNYSSELNVNALLLGDSALYLCASSFGTEETQYFGPGTRLLVL.

This clone has a single count. The chain carries TRBV28 and TRBJ2-3; 7 positions match TRBD2. Germline CDR1 MDHEN, CDR2 SYDVKM. This CDR3 has 15 amino acids. V was clipped by 3 bases and J by 8 bases; unmatched bases: 11. As DNA, the CDR3 is TGTGCCAGCAGTTTCCTGATAGCGGGCGAACGTACGCAGTATTTT. Translated, it gives CASSFLIAGERTQYF.

This clone has at least ten counts. This sequence joins TRBV30 and TRBJ1-3, with a weak D call TRBD1 (5 bases). The V and J ends lost 4 bases and 2 bases respectively, with 6 bases between them. The CDR3 consists of 12 residues. In germline, CDR1 is GTSNPN, CDR2 SVGIG (reference sequence). CDR3 sequence: CAWTGPGNTIYF. CDR3 coding DNA: TGTGCCTGGACAGGGCCTGGAAACACCATATATTTT.

This clone was detected a few times. The chain links TRBV19 to TRBJ2-3; the match to TRBD1 covers 8 bases. CDR1 and CDR2 from the germline V gene are LNHDA and SQIVND (reference sequence). The V segment lost 4 bases and the J segment 1 base; nucleotides outside the gene matches: 10. The CDR3 is 17 amino acids. CDR3 coding DNA: TGTGCCAGTAGTACCTTGACAGGGGCCCCCGGCACAGATACGCAGTATTTT. Amino acid sequence: CASSTLTGAPGTDTQYF.